A selection of T cell receptor beta chains follows, all from one sample in a study of cytomegalovirus exposure and HLA in healthy donors. Here immunoSEQ multiplex PCR was the method, and the copy in TCRdb shows in-frame clones only, minus some. The table includes 130,000 to 150,000 clones, over 70% detected once. Sequencing input: PBMCs. The receptor source for this set is a man aged 30 to 45 in good health and CMV-seropositive. CDR3s include the opening cysteine and the closing phenylalanine or tryptophan. A D gene is named only where the DNA matches it firmly. The size entry is marked missing in some rows and otherwise reads once, few, many or a size class.

cdr3_length,d_call,v_call,clone_size,j_call,cdr3_aa,cdr3_nt
15,TRBD2,TRBV7-9,few,TRBJ2-7,CASSFLSGSSYEQYF,TGTGCCAGCAGCTTCCTTAGCGGGTCCTCCTACGAGCAGTACTTC
16,TRBD1,TRBV25-1,-,TRBJ1-2,CASSEPGTGLTNGYTF,TGTGCCAGCAGTGAACCGGGGACAGGGCTGACAAATGGCTACACCTTC
13,-,TRBV19,few,TRBJ1-2,CASSMWTRDGYTF,TGTGCCAGTAGTATGTGGACAAGGGATGGCTACACCTTC
15,-,TRBV6-5,-,TRBJ2-5,CASSLLTETRETQYF,TGTGCCAGCAGCCTCTTGACAGAGACAAGGGAGACCCAGTACTTC
15,TRBD1,TRBV19,-,TRBJ2-7,CASSFPGQAFNEQYF,TGTGCCAGTAGTTTTCCGGGACAGGCTTTCAACGAGCAGTACTTC
13,-,TRBV5-4,once,TRBJ2-7,CASSLAYSHEQYF,TGTGCCAGCAGTCTAGCCTACTCCCACGAGCAGTACTTC
16,-,TRBV7-2,-,TRBJ2-6,CASSARSGPGANVLTF,TGTGCCAGCAGCGCGAGATCAGGTCCTGGGGCCAACGTCCTGACTTTC
16,TRBD2,TRBV6-6,-,TRBJ2-4,CASSSPLAGGFNIQYF,TGTGCCAGCAGTTCCCCCCTAGCGGGAGGCTTTAACATTCAGTACTTC
16,TRBD1,TRBV28,-,TRBJ1-1,CASSLPRTGANTEAFF,TGTGCCAGCAGTTTACCCCGGACAGGGGCGAACACTGAAGCTTTCTTT
16,TRBD1,TRBV6-6,-,TRBJ1-4,CASTPGTGALNEKLFF,TGTGCCAGCACCCCGGGGACAGGGGCTCTTAATGAAAAACTGTTTTTT
14,-,TRBV19,-,TRBJ1-6,CATRPGHYNSPLHF,TGTGCCACCCGACCGGGACATTATAATTCACCCCTCCACTTT
13,TRBD1,TRBV6-5,-,TRBJ1-1,CASSPDRGAEAFF,TGTGCCAGCAGCCCGGACAGGGGGGCTGAAGCTTTCTTT
14,TRBD1,TRBV19,few,TRBJ1-5,CASQTGSSNQPQHF,TGTGCCAGTCAGACAGGGTCTAGCAATCAGCCCCAGCATTTT
13,-,TRBV19,-,TRBJ2-7,CASSGLTGTEQYF,TGTGCCAGTAGCGGTTTAACTGGTACCGAGCAGTACTTC
15,-,TRBV2,-,TRBJ2-7,CASSEAGEGAYEQYF,TGTGCCAGCAGTGAAGCGGGAGAGGGGGCCTACGAGCAGTACTTC
16,-,TRBV21-1,-,TRBJ1-2,CASSKAVRGRGYGYTF,TGTGCCAGCAGCAAAGCGGTTAGAGGGAGAGGCTATGGCTACACCTTC
14,TRBD2,TRBV7-9,once,TRBJ2-7,CASSLVLGRGEQYF,TGTGCCAGCAGCTTAGTCCTGGGGAGGGGCGAGCAGTACTTC
17,-,TRBV28,few,TRBJ1-4,CASSPLVGGDPNEKLFF,TGTGCCAGCAGTCCCTTGGTGGGGGGGGACCCTAATGAAAAACTGTTTTTT